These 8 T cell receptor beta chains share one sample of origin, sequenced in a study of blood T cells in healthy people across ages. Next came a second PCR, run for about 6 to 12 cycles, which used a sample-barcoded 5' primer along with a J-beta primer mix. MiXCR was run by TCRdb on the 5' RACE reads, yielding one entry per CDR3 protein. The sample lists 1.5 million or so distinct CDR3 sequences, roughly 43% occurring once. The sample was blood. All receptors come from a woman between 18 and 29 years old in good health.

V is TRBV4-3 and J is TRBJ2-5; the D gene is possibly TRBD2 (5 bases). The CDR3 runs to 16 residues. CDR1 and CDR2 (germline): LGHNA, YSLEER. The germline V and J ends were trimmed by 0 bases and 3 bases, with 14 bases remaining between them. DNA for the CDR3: TGCGCCAGCAGCCAAGACGTCTACCAGAGGGAAGAGACCCAGTACTTC. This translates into CASSQDVYQREETQYF.

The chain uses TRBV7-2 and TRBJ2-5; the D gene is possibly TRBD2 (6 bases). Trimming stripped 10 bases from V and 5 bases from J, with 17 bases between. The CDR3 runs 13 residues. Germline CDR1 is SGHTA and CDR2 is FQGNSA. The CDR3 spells CATSKGREETQYF. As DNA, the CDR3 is TGTGCCACCTCGAAAGGACGGGAGGAGACCCAGTACTTC.

The CDR3 loop reads CATSEPTSCEQYF. For the CDR3, the DNA is TGTGCCACCAGTGAGCCGACAAGCTGCGAGCAGTACTTC. The J gene is TRBJ2-7, the V gene TRBV24-1; D ambiguous. CDR3 length equals 13 residues. Germline V gives CDR1 KGHDR, CDR2 SFDVKD. The ends were cut back, 4 bases at V and 6 bases at J, with 12 bases in the middle.

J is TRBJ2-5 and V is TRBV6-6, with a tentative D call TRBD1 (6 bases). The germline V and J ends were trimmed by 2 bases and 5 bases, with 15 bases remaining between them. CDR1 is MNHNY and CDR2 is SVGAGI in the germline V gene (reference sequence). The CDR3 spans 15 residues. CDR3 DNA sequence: TGTGCCAGCAGTTACCCCGTACAGGGTTGGGAGACCCAGTACTTC. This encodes CASSYPVQGWETQYF.

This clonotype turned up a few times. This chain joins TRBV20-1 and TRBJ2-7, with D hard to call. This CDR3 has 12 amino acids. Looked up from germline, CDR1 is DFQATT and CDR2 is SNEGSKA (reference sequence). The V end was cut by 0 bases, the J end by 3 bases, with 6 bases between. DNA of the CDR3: TGCAGTGCTAGAGACTGGCGCTACGAGCAGTACTTC. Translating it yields CSARDWRYEQYF.

The CDR3 protein is CASRYRDNSPLHF. CDR3 in DNA: TGTGCCAGCAGATACAGGGATAATTCACCCCTCCACTTT. The chain uses TRBV6-5 and TRBJ1-6, with a possible D match to TRBD1 (6 bases). The CDR3 consists of 13 residues. The germline V and J ends were trimmed by 6 bases and 5 bases, with 8 bases remaining between them. CDR1 and CDR2 (germline): MNHEY, SVGAGI.

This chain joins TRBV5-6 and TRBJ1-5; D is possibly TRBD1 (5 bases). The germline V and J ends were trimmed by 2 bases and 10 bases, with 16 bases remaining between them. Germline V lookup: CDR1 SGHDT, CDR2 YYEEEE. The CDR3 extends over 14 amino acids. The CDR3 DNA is TGTGCCAGCAGCTTTTATCGGCAGGGAATTCCCCAGCATTTT. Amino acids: CASSFYRQGIPQHF.

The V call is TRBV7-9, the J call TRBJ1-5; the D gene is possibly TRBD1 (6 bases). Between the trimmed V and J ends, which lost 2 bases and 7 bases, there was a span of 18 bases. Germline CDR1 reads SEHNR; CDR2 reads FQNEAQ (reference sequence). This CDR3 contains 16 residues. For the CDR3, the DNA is TGTGCCAGCAGCTTAAGTAGTTGGGGGGGCATACAGCCCCAGCATTTT. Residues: CASSLSSWGGIQPQHF.